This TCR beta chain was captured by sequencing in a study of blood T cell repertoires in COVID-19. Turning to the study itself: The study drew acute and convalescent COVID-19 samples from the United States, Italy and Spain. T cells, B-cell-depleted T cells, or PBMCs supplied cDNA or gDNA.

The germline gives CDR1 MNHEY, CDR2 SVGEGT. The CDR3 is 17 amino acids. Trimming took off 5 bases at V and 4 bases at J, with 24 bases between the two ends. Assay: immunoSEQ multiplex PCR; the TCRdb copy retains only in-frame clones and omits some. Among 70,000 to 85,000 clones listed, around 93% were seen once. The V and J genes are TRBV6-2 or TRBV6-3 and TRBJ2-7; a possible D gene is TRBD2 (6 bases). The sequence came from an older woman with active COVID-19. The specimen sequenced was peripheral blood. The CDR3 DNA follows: TGTGCCAGCAGTCCAGTAGGTGATCTAGCGTCCCAATACGAGCAGTACTTC. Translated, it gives CASSPVGDLASQYEQYF.